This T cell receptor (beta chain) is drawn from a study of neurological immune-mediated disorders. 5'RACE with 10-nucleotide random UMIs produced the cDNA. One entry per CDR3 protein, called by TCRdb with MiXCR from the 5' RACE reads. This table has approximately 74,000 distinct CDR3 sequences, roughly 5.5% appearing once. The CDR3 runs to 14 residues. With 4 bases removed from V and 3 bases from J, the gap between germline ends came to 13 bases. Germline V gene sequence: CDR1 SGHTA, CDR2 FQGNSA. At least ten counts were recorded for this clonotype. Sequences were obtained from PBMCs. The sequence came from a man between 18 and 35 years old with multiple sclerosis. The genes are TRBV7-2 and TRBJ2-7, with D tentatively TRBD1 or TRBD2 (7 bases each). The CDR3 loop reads CASSSQGGGYEQYF. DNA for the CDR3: TGTGCCAGCAGCTCCCAGGGGGGGGGCTACGAGCAGTACTTC.